This TCR beta chain was identified in a study of T cell responses to AZD1222 COVID-19 vaccine. With V trimmed by 0 bases and J by 9 bases, 17 bases remained unmatched. CDR1 and CDR2 (germline): LNHDA, SQIVND (reference sequence). The CDR3 covers 17 residues. A note on this clone: Its antigen is not identified.

Assay: immunoSEQ multiplex PCR; the TCRdb copy retains only in-frame clones and omits some. The table has approximately 50,000 clones, 80% seen once. Study results and caveats: White British people made up most donors, females outnumbered males, and clonal diversity was possibly underestimated. Spike-specific TCRs gained breadth and depth after people received two AZD1222 doses.

This clonotype originated in an adult who received the AZD1222 COVID-19 vaccine. The chain is built from TRBV19 and TRBJ2-7; 7 bases are a match to TRBD2. This specimen was peripheral blood, taken 28 days after the second AZD1222 dose. CDR3 sequence: CASSIDSGASGVRGQYF. The CDR3 DNA follows: TGTGCCAGTAGTATAGATTCCGGAGCTAGCGGCGTACGGGGGCAGTACTTC.